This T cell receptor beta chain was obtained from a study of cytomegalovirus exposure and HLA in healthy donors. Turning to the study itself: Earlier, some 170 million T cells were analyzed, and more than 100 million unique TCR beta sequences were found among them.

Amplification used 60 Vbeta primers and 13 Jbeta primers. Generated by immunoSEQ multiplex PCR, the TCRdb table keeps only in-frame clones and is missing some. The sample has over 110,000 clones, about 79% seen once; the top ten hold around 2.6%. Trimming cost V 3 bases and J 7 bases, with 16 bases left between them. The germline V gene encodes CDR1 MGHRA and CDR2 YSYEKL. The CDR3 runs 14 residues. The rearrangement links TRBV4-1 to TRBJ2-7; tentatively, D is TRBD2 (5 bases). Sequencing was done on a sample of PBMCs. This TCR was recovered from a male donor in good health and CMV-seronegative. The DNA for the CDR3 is TGCGCCAGCAGCCACGTGGGAGACACGGGAGAGCAGTACTTC. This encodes CASSHVGDTGEQYF.